This record concerns one T cell receptor (beta chain) sequence. Its matching antigen is unknown. A 5'RACE reaction primed in the constant segment made cDNA libraries of TCR alpha and TCR beta, and these carried sample barcodes and UMIs. TCRdb analysed the 5' RACE reads with MiXCR anew, one entry per CDR3 protein. The data hold roughly 130,000 distinct CDR3 sequences, with approximately 15% observed a single time. The J segment lost 5 bases and the V segment lost 0 bases, leaving 7 bases of the junction unmatched. Germline assignment: CDR1 LGHNA and CDR2 YNFKEQ. This CDR3 is 17 amino acids long. The sample comes from a study of T-cell memory formation after mild COVID-19. Study outcomes and limitations: Certain responding clones were present in pre-infection memory, suggesting participation of cross-reactive memory.

V gene TRBV4-2 combines with J gene TRBJ2-3; 11 bases match TRBD2. The source of this sequence is a man younger than 35 who had mild COVID-19 (a few samples of this study predate the infection). Cell type and time point are not known. Material for sequencing was PBMCs or a T cell subset sorted from them (not recorded which). As DNA, the CDR3 is TGTGCCAGCAGCCAAGATGGGGCTAGCGGGGGGAGAGATACGCAGTATTTT. This gives the protein CASSQDGASGGRDTQYF.